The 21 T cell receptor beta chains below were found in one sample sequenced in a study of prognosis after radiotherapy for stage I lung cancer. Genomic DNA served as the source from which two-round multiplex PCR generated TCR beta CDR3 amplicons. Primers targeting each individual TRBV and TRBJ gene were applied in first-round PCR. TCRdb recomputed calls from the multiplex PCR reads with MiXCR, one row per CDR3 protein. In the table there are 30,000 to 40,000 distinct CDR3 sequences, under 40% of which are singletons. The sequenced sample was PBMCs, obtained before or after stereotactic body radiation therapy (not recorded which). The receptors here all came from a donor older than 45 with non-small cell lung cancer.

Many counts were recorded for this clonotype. The CDR3 loop is CASSPLGTSGREFYEQYF. The DNA of the CDR3 is TGTGCCAGCAGCCCGCTTGGGACTAGCGGGAGGGAATTCTACGAGCAGTACTTC. The genes are TRBV7-9 and TRBJ2-7; 16 nucleotides line up with TRBD2. Per the germline V gene, CDR1 is SEHNR and CDR2 is FQNEAQ (reference sequence). J was trimmed by 3 bases and V by 5 bases; bases with no gene match: 10. This CDR3 has 18 residues.

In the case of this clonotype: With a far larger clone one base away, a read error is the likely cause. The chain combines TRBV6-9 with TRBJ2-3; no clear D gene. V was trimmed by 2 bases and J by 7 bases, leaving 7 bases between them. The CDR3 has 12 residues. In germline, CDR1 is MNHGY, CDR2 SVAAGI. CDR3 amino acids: CASSYHTNTQYF. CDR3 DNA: TGTGCCAGCAGTTATCACACGAATACGCAGTATTTT.

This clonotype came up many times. The CDR3 DNA follows: TGTGCCAGCATGTACGGCCGAGGGGAGACCCAGTACTTC. Translation: CASMYGRGETQYF. The V and J genes are TRBV2 and TRBJ2-5; possible D gene TRBD2, 5 bases. Trimming shortened V by 7 bases and J by 5 bases, and 14 bases separated the two germline ends. Germline V CDR1 and CDR2: SNHLY, FYNNEI. This CDR3 contains 13 residues. Drawing the rest from reference TRBV2 and TRBJ2-5, the complete variable domain is EPEVTQTPSHQVTQMGQEVILRCVPISNHLYFYWYRQILGQKVEFLVSFYNNEISEKSEIFDDQFSVERPDGSNFTLKIRSTKLEDSAMYFCASMYGRGETQYFGPGTRLLVL.

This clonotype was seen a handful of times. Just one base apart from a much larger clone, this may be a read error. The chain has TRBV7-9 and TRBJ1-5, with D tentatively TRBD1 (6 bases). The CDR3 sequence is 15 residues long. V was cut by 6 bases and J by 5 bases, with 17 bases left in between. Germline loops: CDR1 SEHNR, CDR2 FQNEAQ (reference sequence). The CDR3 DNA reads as TGTGCCAGCAGTCATGAAGGGGGGGCGTATCAGCCCCAGCATTTT. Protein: CASSHEGGAYQPQHF.

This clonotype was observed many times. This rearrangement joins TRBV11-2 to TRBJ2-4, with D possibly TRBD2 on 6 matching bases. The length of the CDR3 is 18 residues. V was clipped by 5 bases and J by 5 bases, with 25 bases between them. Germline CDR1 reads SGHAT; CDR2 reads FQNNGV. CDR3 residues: CASSPRRRVLGNENIQYF. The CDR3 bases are TGTGCCAGCAGCCCCCGAAGGAGGGTGTTGGGGAACGAAAACATTCAGTACTTC.

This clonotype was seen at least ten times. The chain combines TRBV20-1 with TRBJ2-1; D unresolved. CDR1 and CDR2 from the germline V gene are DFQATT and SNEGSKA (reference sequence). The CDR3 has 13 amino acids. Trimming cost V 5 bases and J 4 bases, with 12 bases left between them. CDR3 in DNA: TGCAGTGCTTCGGAGAACCAATACAATGAGCAGTTCTTC. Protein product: CSASENQYNEQFF.

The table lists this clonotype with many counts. CDR3 DNA sequence: TGTGCCAGCAGTGTTATCGCCACTGAAGCTTTCTTT. Translated, it gives CASSVIATEAFF. The J gene is TRBJ1-1, the V gene TRBV6-1; D uncertain. The germline V and J ends were trimmed by 4 bases and 4 bases, with 7 bases remaining between them. The CDR3 runs 12 residues. CDR1 and CDR2 from the germline V gene are MNHNS and SASEGT.

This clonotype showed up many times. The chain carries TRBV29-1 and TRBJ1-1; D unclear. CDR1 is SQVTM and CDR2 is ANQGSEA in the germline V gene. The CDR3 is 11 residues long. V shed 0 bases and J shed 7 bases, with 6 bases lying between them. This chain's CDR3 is CSVEDPGEAFF. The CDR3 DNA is TGCAGCGTTGAAGATCCAGGTGAAGCTTTCTTT.

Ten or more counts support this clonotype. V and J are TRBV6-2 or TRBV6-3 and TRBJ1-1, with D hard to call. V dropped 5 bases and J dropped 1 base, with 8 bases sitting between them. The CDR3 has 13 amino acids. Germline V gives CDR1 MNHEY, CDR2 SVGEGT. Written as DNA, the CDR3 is TGTGCCAGCAGTGATTGGGCGAACACTGAAGCTTTCTTT. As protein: CASSDWANTEAFF.

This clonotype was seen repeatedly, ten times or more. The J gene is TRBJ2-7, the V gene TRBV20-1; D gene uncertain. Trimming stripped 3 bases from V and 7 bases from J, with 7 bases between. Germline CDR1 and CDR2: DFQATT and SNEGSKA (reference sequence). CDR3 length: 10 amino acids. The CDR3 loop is CSASRTEQYF. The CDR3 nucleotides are TGCAGTGCTAGTCGGACGGAGCAGTACTTC.

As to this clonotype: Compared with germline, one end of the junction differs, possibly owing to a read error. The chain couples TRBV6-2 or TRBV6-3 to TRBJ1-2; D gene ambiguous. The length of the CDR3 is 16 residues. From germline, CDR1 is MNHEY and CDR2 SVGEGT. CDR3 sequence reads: CSSSYSGLPVNYGYTF. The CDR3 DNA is TGTTCCAGCAGTTACTCAGGACTCCCAGTAAACTATGGCTACACCTTC.

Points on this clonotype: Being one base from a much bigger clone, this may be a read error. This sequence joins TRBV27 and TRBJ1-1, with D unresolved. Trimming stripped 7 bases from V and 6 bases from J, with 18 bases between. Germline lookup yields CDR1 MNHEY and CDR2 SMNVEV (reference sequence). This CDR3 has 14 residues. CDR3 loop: CASTPLWTSAEAFF. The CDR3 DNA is TGTGCCAGCACCCCCCTCTGGACTTCTGCTGAAGCTTTCTTT.

Here the CDR3 DNA reads TGCGCCAGCACCATGGGGGGGCTTTGCACTGAAGCTTTCTTT. Its translation: CASTMGGLCTEAFF. The genes are TRBV5-1 and TRBJ1-1; maybe TRBD1 (6 bases). The CDR3 totals 14 residues. Looked up from germline, CDR1 is SGHRS and CDR2 is YFSETQ. V was cut by 6 bases and J by 4 bases, with 16 bases left in between.

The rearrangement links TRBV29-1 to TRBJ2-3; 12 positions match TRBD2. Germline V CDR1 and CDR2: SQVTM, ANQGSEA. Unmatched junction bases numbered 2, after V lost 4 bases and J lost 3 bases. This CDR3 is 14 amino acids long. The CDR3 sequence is CSVATSGRTDTQYF. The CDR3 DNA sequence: TGCAGCGTTGCGACTAGCGGGAGAACAGATACGCAGTATTTT.

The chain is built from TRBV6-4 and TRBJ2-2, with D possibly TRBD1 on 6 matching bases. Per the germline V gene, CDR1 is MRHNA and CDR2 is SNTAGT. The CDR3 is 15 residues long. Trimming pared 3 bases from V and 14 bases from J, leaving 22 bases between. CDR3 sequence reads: CASSEEAGDPGYLFF. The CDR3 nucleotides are TGTGCCAGCAGTGAAGAGGCAGGGGATCCCGGGTATCTGTTTTTT.

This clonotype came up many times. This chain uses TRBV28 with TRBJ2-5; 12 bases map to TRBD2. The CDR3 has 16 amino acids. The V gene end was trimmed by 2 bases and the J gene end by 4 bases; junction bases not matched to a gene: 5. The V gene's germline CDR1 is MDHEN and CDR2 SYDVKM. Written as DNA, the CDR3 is TGTGCCAGCAGTTTACCACAGGGACTAGCGGGAGAGACCCAGTACTTC. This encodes CASSLPQGLAGETQYF. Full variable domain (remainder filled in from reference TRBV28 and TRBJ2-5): DVKVTQSSRYLVKRTGEKVFLECVQDMDHENMFWYRQDPGLGLRLIYFSYDVKMKEKGDIPEGYSVSREKKERFSLILESASTNQTSMYLCASSLPQGLAGETQYFGPGTRLLVL.

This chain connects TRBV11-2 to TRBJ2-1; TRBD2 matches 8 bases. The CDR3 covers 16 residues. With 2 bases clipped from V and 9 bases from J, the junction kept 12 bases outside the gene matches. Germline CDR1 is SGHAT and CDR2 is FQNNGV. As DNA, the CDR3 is TGTGCCAGCAGCTTAATGTCCGGGAGGGCCTCGGGTGAGCAGTTCTTC. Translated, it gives CASSLMSGRASGEQFF.

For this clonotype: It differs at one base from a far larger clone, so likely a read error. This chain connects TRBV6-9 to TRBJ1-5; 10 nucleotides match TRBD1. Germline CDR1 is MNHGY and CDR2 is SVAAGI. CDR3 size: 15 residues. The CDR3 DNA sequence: TGTGCCAGCAGCCCGACAGGGGGCGTCGGTCAGCCCCATCATTTT. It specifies CASSPTGGVGQPHHF.

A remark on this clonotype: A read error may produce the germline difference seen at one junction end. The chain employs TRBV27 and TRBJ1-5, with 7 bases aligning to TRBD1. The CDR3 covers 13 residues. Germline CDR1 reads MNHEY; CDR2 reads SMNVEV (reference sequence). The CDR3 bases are TGTGCCAGCAGTTTGGCAGGGGGTCAGCCCCATCATTTT. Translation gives CASSLAGGQPHHF.

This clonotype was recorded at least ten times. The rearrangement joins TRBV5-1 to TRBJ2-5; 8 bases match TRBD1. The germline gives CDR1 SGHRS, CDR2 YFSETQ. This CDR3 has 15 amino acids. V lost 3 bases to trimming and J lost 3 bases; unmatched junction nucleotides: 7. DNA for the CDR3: TGCGCCAGCAGCTCGACAGGGGTTTGGGAAGAGACCCAGTACTTC. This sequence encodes CASSSTGVWEETQYF.

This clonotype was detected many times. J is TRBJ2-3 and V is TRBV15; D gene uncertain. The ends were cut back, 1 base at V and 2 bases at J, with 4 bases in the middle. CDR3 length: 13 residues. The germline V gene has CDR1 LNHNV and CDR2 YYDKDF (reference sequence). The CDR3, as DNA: TGTGCCACCAGCAGAGGGTCCACAGATACGCAGTATTTT. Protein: CATSRGSTDTQYF.